A selection of T cell receptor beta chains follows, all from one sample in a study of cytomegalovirus exposure and HLA in healthy donors. The method was immunoSEQ multiplex PCR; TCRdb's version includes in-frame clones alone and lacks a portion of them. In the table there are about 47,000 clones, roughly 76% of which are singletons. Sequences were obtained from PBMCs. All receptors derive from a man younger than 45 in good health and CMV-seronegative. CDR3s include the opening cysteine and the closing phenylalanine or tryptophan. The D gene is left open where the match is weak. Some rows mark clone size as missing; the rest say once, few, many or name a class of expanded clone.

D gene	V gene	J gene	clone size	CDR3 protein	CDR3 DNA
.	TRBV19	TRBJ2-6	.	CASSIAGSGANVLTF	TGTGCCAGTAGTATAGCAGGGTCTGGGGCCAACGTCCTGACTTTC
TRBD1	TRBV5-6	TRBJ1-2	.	CASSGTGGNYGYTF	TGTGCCAGCAGCGGAACAGGGGGTAACTATGGCTACACCTTC
TRBD1	TRBV19	TRBJ1-1	.	CASSTLAGQAAVEAFF	TGTGCCAGTAGTACCCTGGCGGGACAGGCGGCTGTCGAAGCTTTCTTT
.	TRBV12-5	TRBJ2-1	.	CASGLGPGTYEQFF	TGTGCTAGTGGTTTGGGACCCGGGACTTATGAGCAGTTCTTC
TRBD2	TRBV5-1	TRBJ2-5	.	CASSREAGKGQETQYF	TGCGCCAGCAGCAGGGAAGCGGGAAAAGGGCAAGAGACCCAGTACTTC
.	TRBV5-1	TRBJ1-5	.	CASSLASRDSNQPQHF	TGCGCCAGCAGCTTGGCGTCCCGGGATAGCAATCAGCCCCAGCATTTT
TRBD1	TRBV6-5	TRBJ1-1	.	CASSPSTGARTEAFF	TGTGCCAGCAGTCCGTCGACAGGGGCGAGGACTGAAGCTTTCTTT
TRBD1	TRBV5-4	TRBJ1-1	.	CASRLGRDRDVNTEAFF	TGTGCCAGCAGGTTGGGCCGGGACAGGGACGTGAACACTGAAGCTTTCTTT
.	TRBV6-5	TRBJ2-7	.	CASSRAGVEQYF	TGTGCCAGCAGCAGAGCAGGGGTCGAGCAGTACTTC
.	TRBV7-9	TRBJ1-2	few	CASSLGGGGQYGYTF	TGTGCCAGCAGCTTAGGAGGGGGGGGTCAGTATGGCTACACCTTC
.	TRBV7-9	TRBJ2-3	few	CASSLWGPEADTQYF	TGTGCCAGCAGCTTATGGGGGCCGGAGGCAGATACGCAGTATTTT
.	TRBV7-6	TRBJ2-6	.	CASSLSPQQGFLAGANVLTF	TGTGCCAGCAGCTTATCCCCGCAACAGGGATTTTTAGCTGGGGCCAACGTCCTGACTTTC
TRBD2	TRBV5-1	TRBJ2-1	.	CASSYPLLLASHNEQFF	TGCGCCAGCAGCTACCCGTTACTACTAGCGTCCCACAATGAGCAGTTCTTC
.	TRBV6-1	TRBJ2-2	.	CASNPWSGAGELFF	TGTGCCAGCAATCCCTGGTCGGGTGCCGGGGAGCTGTTTTTT
.	TRBV15	TRBJ2-7	once	CATSRTRIYEQYF	TGTGCCACCAGCAGAACTAGAATCTACGAGCAGTACTTC
.	TRBV7-7	TRBJ2-1	.	CASSPWVGGGDNEQFF	TGTGCCAGCAGCCCCTGGGTGGGGGGTGGTGACAATGAGCAGTTCTTC
.	TRBV29-1	TRBJ1-2	few	CSVVHSYGYTF	TGCAGCGTTGTGCACTCCTATGGCTACACCTTC
.	TRBV6-1	TRBJ2-3	.	CASSEARQLSDTQYF	TGTGCCAGCAGTGAAGCGAGACAACTCTCAGATACGCAGTATTTT
TRBD1	TRBV23-1	TRBJ2-7	.	CASKTGGTYEQYF	TGCGCCAGTAAAACAGGGGGAACCTACGAGCAGTACTTC
.	TRBV30	TRBJ2-7	.	CAHRDFPYEQYF	TGTGCCCACCGGGACTTTCCCTACGAGCAGTACTTC
.	TRBV27	TRBJ2-5	.	CASSDLGSGETQYF	TGTGCCAGCAGTGACTTAGGGAGCGGGGAGACCCAGTACTTC
TRBD1	TRBV19	TRBJ1-2	once	CASSDRGAGYTF	TGTGCCAGTAGTGACAGGGGGGCTGGCTACACCTTC
.	TRBV6-5	TRBJ2-1	.	CASSYSAGLSYNEQFF	TGTGCCAGCAGTTACTCCGCGGGCCTCTCCTACAATGAGCAGTTCTTC
.	TRBV5-1	TRBJ2-5	.	CASSPSLERGETQYF	TGCGCCAGCAGCCCCTCTCTCGAGCGCGGAGAGACCCAGTACTTC
TRBD1	TRBV12-5	TRBJ1-1	.	CASGTGGNTEAFF	TGTGCTAGTGGAACAGGGGGCAACACTGAAGCTTTCTTT
TRBD1	TRBV5-1	TRBJ2-1	once	CASTSQTGTGGRQFF	TGCGCCAGCACATCCCAAACCGGGACAGGAGGTCGACAGTTCTTC
.	TRBV6-5	TRBJ2-6	few	CASSYGPGSGANVLTF	TGTGCCAGCAGTTACGGTCCCGGGTCCGGGGCCAACGTCCTGACTTTC
.	TRBV7-2	TRBJ2-1	.	CASTRLVLNEQFF	TGTGCCAGCACCCGACTAGTTCTGAATGAGCAGTTCTTC
TRBD2	TRBV29-1	TRBJ2-1	.	CSVVSGSSYNEQFF	TGCAGCGTTGTCAGCGGGAGCTCCTACAATGAGCAGTTCTTC
TRBD1	TRBV4-1	TRBJ2-2	.	CASSHFGQGFGGMNTGELFF	TGCGCCAGCAGCCATTTCGGACAGGGATTTGGGGGGATGAACACCGGGGAGCTGTTTTTT
.	TRBV5-6	TRBJ2-7	.	CASSAPGRIEQYF	TGTGCCAGCAGCGCGCCAGGCCGTATCGAGCAGTACTTC
TRBD1	TRBV5-6	TRBJ1-4	.	CASATAGGKEKLFF	TGTGCCAGCGCCACAGCAGGGGGCAAGGAAAAACTGTTTTTT
.	TRBV21-1	TRBJ2-5	.	CASSKAGVQETQYF	TGTGCCAGCAGCAAAGCCGGGGTCCAAGAGACCCAGTACTTC
.	TRBV5-4	TRBJ1-2	.	CASSLVGADGYTF	TGTGCCAGCAGCTTGGTAGGGGCTGATGGCTACACCTTC
.	TRBV5-1	TRBJ2-5	few	CASSLGPGQGETQYF	TGCGCCAGCAGCTTGGGACCGGGACAAGGAGAGACCCAGTACTTC
.	TRBV30	TRBJ1-4	.	CAWAYAGGQLFF	TGTGCCTGGGCCTATGCGGGGGGGCAACTGTTTTTT
.	TRBV6-1	TRBJ2-7	.	CASSDGSYEQYF	TGTGCCAGCAGTGACGGTTCCTACGAGCAGTACTTC
TRBD1	TRBV5-1	TRBJ1-2	.	CASSLAVGQGYGYTF	TGCGCCAGCAGCTTGGCGGTCGGACAGGGCTATGGCTACACCTTC
TRBD2	TRBV5-1	TRBJ2-7	.	CASSSQRDPKNYEQYF	TGCGCCAGCAGCTCCCAGCGGGACCCTAAAAACTACGAGCAGTACTTC
TRBD1	TRBV27	TRBJ2-7	.	CASSFLTPGQGNREQYF	TGTGCCAGCAGTTTTCTTACCCCGGGACAGGGTAACCGCGAGCAGTACTTC
TRBD1	TRBV29-1	TRBJ2-7	.	CSVEGLRAGGLHEQYF	TGCAGCGTTGAAGGACTCAGAGCAGGGGGCCTCCACGAGCAGTACTTC